The 11 T cell receptor beta chains below all came from one sample that was sequenced in a study of shared clonotypes between healthy human individuals. The protocol was immunoSEQ multiplex PCR, while the TCRdb copy is restricted to in-frame clones and leaves out a portion. The table lists over 1.4 million clones, around 95% of them singletons. Sequencing input: naive CD4+ T cells sorted from blood. Indicated subset: CD45RA+ positively selected. These receptors all stem from a young man in good health.

To note about this clone: Within the sample, other DNA sequences also encode this same CDR3. The chain carries TRBV19 and TRBJ2-3; D uncertain. Deletions cut 5 bases from V and 2 bases from J, with 2 bases between. The CDR3 loop spans 11 amino acids. Per the germline V gene, CDR1 is LNHDA and CDR2 is SQIVND (reference sequence). This CDR3 is CASSVTDTQYF. The CDR3 bases are TGTGCCAGTAGTGTCACAGATACGCAGTATTTT. Using reference TRBV19 and TRBJ2-3 for the parts outside the CDR3, the full variable domain is DGGITQSPKYLFRKEGQNVTLSCEQNLNHDAMYWYRQDPGQGLRLIYYSQIVNDFQKGDIAEGYSVSREKKESFPLTVTSAQKNPTAFYLCASSVTDTQYFGPGTRLTVL.

The genes are TRBV10-3 and TRBJ2-5; 8 bases are a match to TRBD1. Unmatched junction bases numbered 7, after V lost 7 bases and J lost 3 bases. The germline V gene has CDR1 ENHRY and CDR2 SYGVKD. The CDR3 length is 14 residues. The CDR3 coding sequence is TGTGCCATCAACCCCTCGACAGGGGAAGAGACCCAGTACTTC. Its translation: CAINPSTGEETQYF.

The genes are TRBV5-8 and TRBJ2-7, with D tentatively TRBD1 or TRBD2 (6 bases each). The CDR3 runs to 15 residues. Germline loops: CDR1 SGHTS, CDR2 YDEGEE. V lost 4 bases and J lost 6, with 20 bases in between. The chain's CDR3 is CASSQRLSEGGEQYF. CDR3 sequence (DNA): TGTGCCAGCAGCCAACGACTGTCGGAGGGGGGCGAGCAGTACTTC.

The gene calls are TRBV25-1 and TRBJ1-2, with TRBD1 matching over 7 bases. The V gene end was trimmed by 6 bases and the J gene end by 6 bases; junction bases not matched to a gene: 7. The CDR3 contains 13 residues. Germline CDR1 is MGHDK and CDR2 is SYGVNS. The DNA of the CDR3 is TGTGCCAGCAGCGAAGGGACAGCCGATGGCTACACCTTC. It specifies CASSEGTADGYTF.

The chain carries TRBV11-1 and TRBJ2-5; D remains ambiguous. The CDR3 has 11 amino acids. Trimming stripped 4 bases from V and 5 bases from J, with 5 bases between. Germline loops: CDR1 SGHAT, CDR2 FQDESV (reference sequence). In DNA form, the CDR3 reads TGTGCCAGCAGCTCGTACGAGACCCAGTACTTC. Translation: CASSSYETQYF.

This chain uses TRBV5-4 with TRBJ1-1, with 9 positions matching TRBD1. Germline V gives CDR1 SGHNT, CDR2 YYREEE (reference sequence). This CDR3 spans 16 amino acids. V trimming: 0 bases; J trimming: 1 base; junction bases outside the gene matches: 4. The CDR3 is CASSLVATGGNTEAFF. The CDR3 DNA reads as TGTGCCAGCAGCTTGGTCGCGACAGGGGGGAACACTGAAGCTTTCTTT.

The chain carries TRBV7-2 and TRBJ1-2; no definite D call. This CDR3 contains 14 residues. Germline lookup yields CDR1 SGHTA and CDR2 FQGNSA. Trimming removed 3 bases from V and 2 bases from J, with 10 bases in between. The CDR3 loop is CASSFITGNYGYTF. The CDR3 nucleotides are TGTGCCAGCAGCTTTATAACGGGGAACTATGGCTACACCTTC.

This clone was recorded once. This chain joins TRBV7-9 and TRBJ1-4; the match to TRBD1 covers 7 bases. J lost 4 bases, V lost 0 bases, and 5 bases had no gene match. This CDR3 is 16 amino acids long. Germline CDR1 reads SEHNR; CDR2 reads FQNEAQ (reference sequence). In DNA form, the CDR3 reads TGTGCCAGCAGCTTAGCGTTGGCAGGGGGTAATGAAAAACTGTTTTTT. This encodes CASSLALAGGNEKLFF.

The chain recombines TRBV7-2 with TRBJ2-3; 10 nucleotides align to TRBD1. Trimming at V came to 5 bases and at J to 1 base, leaving 3 bases not matched to a gene. This CDR3 has 15 residues. Per germline, CDR1 SGHTA and CDR2 FQGNSA. This CDR3 is CASSGGQGGTDTQYF. The CDR3 nucleotides read TGTGCCAGCAGCGGAGGACAGGGGGGCACAGATACGCAGTATTTT. The variable domain in full, completed from reference TRBV7-2 and TRBJ2-3, reads GAGVSQSPSNKVTEKGKDVELRCDPISGHTALYWYRQSLGQGLEFLIYFQGNSAPDKSGLPSDRFSAERTGGSVSTLTIQRTQQEDSAVYLCASSGGQGGTDTQYFGPGTRLTVL.

This clone is a singleton in its sample. The chain links TRBV5-1 to TRBJ2-7; no clear D. The CDR3 has 12 residues. Germline values: CDR1 SGHRS, CDR2 YFSETQ. V was pared by 0 bases and J by 2 bases, with 3 bases between. CDR3 loop: CASSLEAYEQYF. The CDR3 bases are TGCGCCAGCAGCTTGGAGGCCTACGAGCAGTACTTC.

V is TRBV10-3 and J is TRBJ2-1, with D hard to call. The CDR3 is 14 amino acids. Germline V CDR1 and CDR2: ENHRY, SYGVKD. The V and J ends lost 11 bases and 3 bases respectively, with 17 bases between them. The DNA for the CDR3 is TGTGCCCATGCCCCCGAGCCCATCTACAATGAGCAGTTCTTC. Protein sequence: CAHAPEPIYNEQFF.